Listed below are T cell receptor beta chains from one sample, sequenced in a study of human T cells and chemical hapten exposure. TCRdb independently ran MiXCR on the RACE reads; one entry per CDR3 protein. This table holds 84,000 or so distinct CDR3 sequences, roughly 10% found once. The sequenced sample was whole blood, obtained in connection with sensitization to the hapten diphenylcyclopropenone (DPC). The receptors were sampled from a man aged 40-49 years with alopecia areata. Some clones in this sample may be carry-over from other donors' samples. Both conserved end residues are part of each CDR3. The order of the fields is clone size, J gene, D gene, V gene, CDR3 DNA, CDR3 protein. D genes are given only for firm matches. Clone size is given for some rows only: seen once, a few or many times, or a class if the clone is expanded.

size: .; J: TRBJ1-1; D: .; V: TRBV20-1; DNA: TGCAGTGCTAGTGGAGGGGGCACTGAAGCTTTCTTT; CDR3: CSASGGGTEAFF
size: few; J: TRBJ1-2; D: .; V: TRBV10-3; DNA: TGTGCCATCAGTGTGTCCGGAATAAACTATGGCTACACCTTC; CDR3: CAISVSGINYGYTF
size: many; J: TRBJ2-5; D: .; V: TRBV12-3/TRBV12-4; DNA: TGTGCCAGCAGTACCGGGACCTACACGGAGACCCAGTACTTC; CDR3: CASSTGTYTETQYF
size: .; J: TRBJ1-2; D: .; V: TRBV6-6; DNA: TGTGCCAGCAGTTACTCCGGTTCCCCGGATAACTATGGCTACACCTTC; CDR3: CASSYSGSPDNYGYTF
size: many; J: TRBJ1-3; D: TRBD1; V: TRBV12-3/TRBV12-4; DNA: TGTGCCAGCAGTTTCGTGACAGGGTCCTCTGGAAACACCATATATTTT; CDR3: CASSFVTGSSGNTIYF
size: few; J: TRBJ2-3; D: .; V: TRBV7-2; DNA: TGTGCCAGCAGCTTAGTTGGGTCACTCACAGATACGCAGTATTTT; CDR3: CASSLVGSLTDTQYF
size: few; J: TRBJ1-5; D: TRBD1; V: TRBV5-8; DNA: TGTGCCAGCAGTACGGGACAGGGTCGCGGGCAGCCCCAGCATTTT; CDR3: CASSTGQGRGQPQHF
size: .; J: TRBJ2-7; D: TRBD2; V: TRBV28; DNA: TGTGCCAGCAGTCCCGGACTAGCGAGGCAGTACTTC; CDR3: CASSPGLARQYF
size: few; J: TRBJ1-1; D: TRBD1; V: TRBV27; DNA: TGTGCCAGCAGTTTCTCCCGGGCTCTTTGGAAAGGGGGCGTCACTGAAGCTTTCTTT; CDR3: CASSFSRALWKGGVTEAFF
size: many; J: TRBJ1-1; D: TRBD1; V: TRBV20-1; DNA: TGCAGTGCTAGACGAACCCTCGACAGGGGGCGGAACACTGAAGCTTTCTTT; CDR3: CSARRTLDRGRNTEAFF
size: few; J: TRBJ1-4; D: .; V: TRBV24-1; DNA: TGTGCCACCAGTGATTCTAAGAGGGTGGACGAAAAACTGTTTTTT; CDR3: CATSDSKRVDEKLFF
size: .; J: TRBJ2-7; D: TRBD2; V: TRBV6-5; DNA: TGTGCCAGCAGTTACTTTGGACTAGCGGGAGGATCCGAGCAGTACTTC; CDR3: CASSYFGLAGGSEQYF
size: many; J: TRBJ1-5; D: TRBD1; V: TRBV7-9; DNA: TGTGCCAGCAGCCCTACGACAGGGGGTTACAATCAGCCCCAGCATTTT; CDR3: CASSPTTGGYNQPQHF
size: many; J: TRBJ1-4; D: TRBD1; V: TRBV29-1; DNA: TGCAGCGTTGTCGCTCAGGGGGCAACTAATGAAAAACTGTTTTTT; CDR3: CSVVAQGATNEKLFF
size: many; J: TRBJ1-1; D: .; V: TRBV21-1; DNA: TGTGCCAGCAGCGGTGGAACAGGCCACACTGAAGCTTTCTTT; CDR3: CASSGGTGHTEAFF
size: few; J: TRBJ1-3; D: .; V: TRBV7-9; DNA: TGTGCCAGCAGCTTAAAGGGCCGGGAAGGCTCTGGAAACACCATATATTTT; CDR3: CASSLKGREGSGNTIYF
size: .; J: TRBJ2-7; D: .; V: TRBV7-9; DNA: TGTGCCAGCAGCTCTTCTGGGGTCAGTCCGGACGAGCAGTACTTC; CDR3: CASSSSGVSPDEQYF
size: few; J: TRBJ2-5; D: .; V: TRBV20-1; DNA: TGCAGTGCAAGAGGCGTATCGACTCAAGAGACCCAGTACTTC; CDR3: CSARGVSTQETQYF
size: .; J: TRBJ2-1; D: .; V: TRBV7-2; DNA: TGTGCCAGCAGCTTAACCCCCGCTGGGGCCAATGAGCAGTTCTTC; CDR3: CASSLTPAGANEQFF
size: many; J: TRBJ1-1; D: .; V: TRBV6-1; DNA: TGTGCCAGCAAGGACCTGTCAAGGGGGGAAGCTTTCTTT; CDR3: CASKDLSRGEAFF
size: many; J: TRBJ1-3; D: .; V: TRBV7-6; DNA: TGTGCCAGCAGCTCGCGGGGCCGGGACACTGGAAACACCATATATTTT; CDR3: CASSSRGRDTGNTIYF
size: few; J: TRBJ2-1; D: .; V: TRBV29-1; DNA: TGCAGCGTTGAGAGCAGGAGACTCAATGAGCAGTTCTTC; CDR3: CSVESRRLNEQFF
size: few; J: TRBJ2-3; D: .; V: TRBV11-2; DNA: TGTGCCAGCAGCTTAGTCGCGGGCGCAGATACGCAGTATTTT; CDR3: CASSLVAGADTQYF
size: few; J: TRBJ1-3; D: TRBD1; V: TRBV5-6; DNA: TGTGCCAGCAGCCCGGGCAGGGGGCCTGGAAACACCATATATTTT; CDR3: CASSPGRGPGNTIYF
size: few; J: TRBJ1-4; D: TRBD1; V: TRBV7-9; DNA: TGTGCCAGCAGCACGGCGGGACAGACTAATGAAAAACTGTTTTTT; CDR3: CASSTAGQTNEKLFF
size: few; J: TRBJ2-1; D: TRBD2; V: TRBV13; DNA: TGTGCCAGCAGCCCGACTAGCGGGAGGGAGTTCTTC; CDR3: CASSPTSGREFF
size: few; J: TRBJ2-2; D: TRBD1; V: TRBV20-1; DNA: TGCAGTGCTATCACAGGGGGCCCCTCCGGGGAGCTGTTTTTT; CDR3: CSAITGGPSGELFF
size: few; J: TRBJ2-5; D: .; V: TRBV15; DNA: TGTGCCACCAGCAGAGGACAGCACCAAGAGACCCAGTACTTC; CDR3: CATSRGQHQETQYF
size: .; J: TRBJ2-3; D: TRBD1; V: TRBV7-9; DNA: TGTGCCAGCAGCGTGACAGGGGAAGCAGATACGCAGTATTTT; CDR3: CASSVTGEADTQYF
size: many; J: TRBJ2-5; D: .; V: TRBV2; DNA: TGTGCCAGCAGTGAGGGGGTAAAGACCCAGTACTTC; CDR3: CASSEGVKTQYF
size: .; J: TRBJ2-1; D: TRBD2; V: TRBV6-2/TRBV6-3; DNA: TGTGCCAGCGGTGTGGCTAGCGGGGGGTACAATGAGCAGTTCTTC; CDR3: CASGVASGGYNEQFF
size: few; J: TRBJ2-2; D: TRBD1; V: TRBV7-3; DNA: TGTGCCAGCAGCGTTACGACAGGGTCCGGGGAGCTGTTTTTT; CDR3: CASSVTTGSGELFF
size: few; J: TRBJ2-4; D: .; V: TRBV6-2/TRBV6-3; DNA: TGTGCCAGCAGCCAACCGACAGAAAACATTCAGTACTTC; CDR3: CASSQPTENIQYF